This T cell receptor beta chain was captured by sequencing in a study of control samples from healthy donors and cancer patients (dated by TCRdb to about 2020). For CDR1 and CDR2, the germline V gene lists SGDLS and YYNGEE. The junction shows trimming of 7 bases on V and 1 base on J, plus 12 bases between the germline ends. Counted from cysteine to phenylalanine, this CDR3 has 13 amino acids. The DNA shown is the 39-base CDR3, in frame from base 1. As to this clone: There is no known antigen for this receptor. No base quality information exists; no much larger clone differs at one position.

Libraries were constructed by the immunoSEQ multiplex PCR assay. Not all clones reach the TCRdb copy of this immuneACCESS table, which keeps in-frame sequences only. Checked studies attribute under half of the gap to unresolved V genes and leave the rest unexplained. For this sample there are approximately 100,000 clones; more than 85% appear just once. About 8% of the sample belongs to the ten largest clones. The TCR comes from a man aged 25-45 years in good health. The V gene is TRBV9 and the J gene is TRBJ2-7, with the D segment identity uncertain. The sample consisted of blood. The base sequence is TGTGCCAGCTCCGACGCCGGATCCTACGAGCAGTACTTC. Its translation is CASSDAGSYEQYF.